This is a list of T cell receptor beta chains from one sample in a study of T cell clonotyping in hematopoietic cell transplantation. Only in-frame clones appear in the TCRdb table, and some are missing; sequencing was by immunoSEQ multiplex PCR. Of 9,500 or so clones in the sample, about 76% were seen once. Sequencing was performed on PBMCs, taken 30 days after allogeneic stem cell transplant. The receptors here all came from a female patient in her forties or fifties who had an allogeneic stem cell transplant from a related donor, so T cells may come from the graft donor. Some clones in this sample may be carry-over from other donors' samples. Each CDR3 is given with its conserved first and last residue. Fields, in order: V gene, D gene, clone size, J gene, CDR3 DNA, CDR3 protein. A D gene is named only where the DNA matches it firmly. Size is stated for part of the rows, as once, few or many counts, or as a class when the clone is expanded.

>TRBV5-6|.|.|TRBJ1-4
TGTGCCAGCAGCAAAGGACCCTCTGCAACTAATGAAAAACTGTTTTTT
CASSKGPSATNEKLFF
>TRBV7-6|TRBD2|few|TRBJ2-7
TGTGCCAGCAGCTTAGAGCGTGCAACCGGGACTAGCTACGAGCAGTACTTC
CASSLERATGTSYEQYF
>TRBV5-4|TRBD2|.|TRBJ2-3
TGTGCCAGCAGCTTGGATGGCGGGAGCTCAGATACGCAGTATTTT
CASSLDGGSSDTQYF
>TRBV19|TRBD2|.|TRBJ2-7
TGTGCCAGTAGTATAGATACAGCGGGAGGGCCGAAGCAGTACTTC
CASSIDTAGGPKQYF
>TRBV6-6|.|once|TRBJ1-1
TGTGCCAGCAGTTACCAACGTAGAGAAGCTTTCTTT
CASSYQRREAFF
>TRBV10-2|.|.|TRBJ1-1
TGCGCCAGCAGTGAGGGAAGGACTGGGCGGGAAGCTTTCTTT
CASSEGRTGREAFF
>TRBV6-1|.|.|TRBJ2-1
TGTGCCAGCAGCTTTGGTGCAAACTCCTACAATGAGCAGTTCTTC
CASSFGANSYNEQFF
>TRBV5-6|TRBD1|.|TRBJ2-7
TGTGCCAGCAGCCTGGACAGGTACGAGCAGTACTTC
CASSLDRYEQYF
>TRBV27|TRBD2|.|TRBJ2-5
TGTGCCAGCAGCCTCGGACTAGCGGGAGGGCAAGAGACCCAGTACTTC
CASSLGLAGGQETQYF
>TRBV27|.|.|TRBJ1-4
TGTGCCAGCAGTGATCAGGGGAAACGAAAAACTAATGAAAAACTGTTTTTT
CASSDQGKRKTNEKLFF
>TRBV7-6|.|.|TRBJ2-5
TGTGCCAGCAGCTTAGAATTATTAGGGAGCCAGACCCAGTACTTC
CASSLELLGSQTQYF
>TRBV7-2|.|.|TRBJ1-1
TGTGCCAGCAGCTCGGGGGCGGGCACTGAAGCTTTCTTT
CASSSGAGTEAFF
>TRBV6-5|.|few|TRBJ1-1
TGTGCCAGCAGTTACTCACCCGGCGGGGACACTGAAGCTTTCTTT
CASSYSPGGDTEAFF
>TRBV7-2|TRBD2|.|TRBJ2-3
TGTGCCAGCAGCTGGACTAGCGGGAACACAGATACGCAGTATTTT
CASSWTSGNTDTQYF
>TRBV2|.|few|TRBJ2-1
TGTGCCAGCAGTCTGGGACCGTACAATGAGCAGTTCTTC
CASSLGPYNEQFF
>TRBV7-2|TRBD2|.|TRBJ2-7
TGTGCCAGCAGCGACGGGACTAGCAAGTCCTACGAGCAGTACTTC
CASSDGTSKSYEQYF
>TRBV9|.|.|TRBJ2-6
TGTGCCAGCAGCGTGTCCACCTCGGGGGCCAACGTCCTGACTTTC
CASSVSTSGANVLTF
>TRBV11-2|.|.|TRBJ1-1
TGTGCCAGCAGCATCGGCCTGAACACTGAAGCTTTCTTT
CASSIGLNTEAFF
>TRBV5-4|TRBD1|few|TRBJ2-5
TGTGCCAGCAGCCGCCGGGACAGTTCTCAAGAGACCCAGTACTTC
CASSRRDSSQETQYF
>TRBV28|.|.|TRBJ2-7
TGTGCCAGCAGTGCCAGAATGGGTCGGGTAGGCGAGCAGTACTTC
CASSARMGRVGEQYF
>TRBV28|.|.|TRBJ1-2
TGTGCCAGCAAGGGGGTGGCCTATGGCTACACCTTC
CASKGVAYGYTF
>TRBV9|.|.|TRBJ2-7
TGTGCCAGCAGCGAGGCGCCTTATTACGAGCAGTACTTC
CASSEAPYYEQYF
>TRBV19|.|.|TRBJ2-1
TGTGCCAGTACCCTGAGCGGGTCCTACAATGAGCAGTTCTTC
CASTLSGSYNEQFF
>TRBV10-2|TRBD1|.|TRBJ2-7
TGCGCCAGCACCTTGGGACAGGTTTTTGACGAGCAGTACTTC
CASTLGQVFDEQYF
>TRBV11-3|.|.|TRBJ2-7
TGTGCCAGCAGCTCCAAGGGGAGTACCTACGAGCAGTACTTC
CASSSKGSTYEQYF
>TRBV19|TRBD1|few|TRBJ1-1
TGTGCCACTAGACAGGGGGGGATAACTGAAGCTTTCTTT
CATRQGGITEAFF
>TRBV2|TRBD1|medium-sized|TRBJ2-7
TGTGCCAGCAGTGAAGGGGACAGGGGCCGGGATTGGCCGGGCGAGCAGTACTTC
CASSEGDRGRDWPGEQYF
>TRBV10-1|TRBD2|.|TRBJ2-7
TGCGCCAGCAGTGAGTCGGGACTAACCTACGAGCAGTACTTC
CASSESGLTYEQYF
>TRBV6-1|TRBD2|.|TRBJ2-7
TGTGCCAGCAGTGCTAGCGGGACCTACGAGCAGTACTTC
CASSASGTYEQYF
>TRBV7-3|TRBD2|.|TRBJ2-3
TGTGCCAGCAGCTTAGACGAGCTAGCGGGAGTAGATACGCAGTATTTT
CASSLDELAGVDTQYF
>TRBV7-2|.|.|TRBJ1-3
TGTGCCAGCAGCGTGGACAGATACTCTGGAAACACCATATATTTT
CASSVDRYSGNTIYF
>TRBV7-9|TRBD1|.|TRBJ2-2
TGTGCCAGCAGCTCCTCTCCCGGGACAGACACCGGGGAGCTGTTTTTT
CASSSSPGTDTGELFF
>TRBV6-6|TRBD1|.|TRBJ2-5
TGTGCCAGCACTACAGGGGAGAAGACCCAGTACTTC
CASTTGEKTQYF
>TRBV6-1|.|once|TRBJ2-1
TGTGCCAGCAGAGGAATTAAGGGGTACAATGAGCAGTTCTTC
CASRGIKGYNEQFF
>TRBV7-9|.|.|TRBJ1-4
TGTGCCAGCAGCTTATGGACGGGGGGGGCGCCTAATGAAAAACTGTTTTTT
CASSLWTGGAPNEKLFF
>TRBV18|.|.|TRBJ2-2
TGTGCCAGCTCACCAGGAGGCCAGAGAAGGGGAACCGGGGAGCTGTTTTTT
CASSPGGQRRGTGELFF
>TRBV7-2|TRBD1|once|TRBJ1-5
TGTGCCAGCAGCCCAGACAGGGGTGCTTGGCCCCAGCATTTT
CASSPDRGAWPQHF
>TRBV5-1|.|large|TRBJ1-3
TGCGCCAGCAGCTTGGGCAGCGGCTCTGGAAACACCATATATTTT
CASSLGSGSGNTIYF
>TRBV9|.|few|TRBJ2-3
TGTGCCAGCAGCGTAGGAGTATCCGCAGATACGCAGTATTTT
CASSVGVSADTQYF
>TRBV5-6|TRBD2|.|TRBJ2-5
TGTGCCAGCAGCGGCGGACTAGCGGGAGGGTTGACCCAGTACTTC
CASSGGLAGGLTQYF
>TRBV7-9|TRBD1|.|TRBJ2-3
TGTGCCAGCAGCCCCCAGGGGGCAGATACGCAGTATTTT
CASSPQGADTQYF
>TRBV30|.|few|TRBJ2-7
TGTGCCTGGAGTGAGGGAGCGATCTACGAGCAGTACTTC
CAWSEGAIYEQYF